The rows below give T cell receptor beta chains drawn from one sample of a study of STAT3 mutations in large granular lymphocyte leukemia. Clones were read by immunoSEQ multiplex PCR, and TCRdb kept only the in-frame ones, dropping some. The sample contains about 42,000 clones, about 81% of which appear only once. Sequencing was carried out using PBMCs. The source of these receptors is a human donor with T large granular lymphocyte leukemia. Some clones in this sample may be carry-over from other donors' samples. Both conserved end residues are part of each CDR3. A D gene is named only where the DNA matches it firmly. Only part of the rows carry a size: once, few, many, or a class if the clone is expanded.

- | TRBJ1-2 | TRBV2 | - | TGTGCCAGCATTGAGGGCTGGGGTCAGGCGTATGGCTACACCTTC | CASIEGWGQAYGYTF
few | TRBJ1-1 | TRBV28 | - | TGTGCCAGCAGCGTCAACACTGAAGCTTTCTTT | CASSVNTEAFF
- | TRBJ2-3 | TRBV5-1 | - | TGCGCCAGCAGCTTGGTTGATACGCAGTATTTT | CASSLVDTQYF
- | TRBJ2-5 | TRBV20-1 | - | TGCAGTGCTCCCCTGGGAGAGACCCAGTACTTC | CSAPLGETQYF
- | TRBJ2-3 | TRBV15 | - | TGTGCCACCAGCAGAGATATCCTAGGTTTAGATTTTTTATCAGATACGCAGTATTTT | CATSRDILGLDFLSDTQYF
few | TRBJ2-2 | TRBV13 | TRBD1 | TGTGCCAGCAGCTTACGACAGGGGGAGATCGGGGAGCTGTTTTTT | CASSLRQGEIGELFF
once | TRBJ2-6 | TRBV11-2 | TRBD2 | TGTGCCAGCAGCCCACACACTAGCGGGGGACCCTCTGGGGCCAACGTCCTGACTTTC | CASSPHTSGGPSGANVLTF
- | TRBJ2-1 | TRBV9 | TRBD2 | TGTGCCAGCAGCGTAGGCCCTAGCGGGGGGGCCTTCCATGAGCAGTTCTTC | CASSVGPSGGAFHEQFF
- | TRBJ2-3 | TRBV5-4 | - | TGTGCCAGCAGCCTCCCCGACTCCGATACGCAGTATTTT | CASSLPDSDTQYF
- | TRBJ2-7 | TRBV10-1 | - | TGCGCCAGCAGGACCGGGTTGAACAGTATGTGCGAGCAGTACTTC | CASRTGLNSMCEQYF
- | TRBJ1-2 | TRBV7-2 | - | TGTGCCAGCAGCTTATCTCGGGAGGACTATGGCTACACCTTC | CASSLSREDYGYTF
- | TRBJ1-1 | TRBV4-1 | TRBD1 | TGCGCCAGCAGACCTTTCGGGCAGGGGGCGAGAGACACTGAAGCTTTCTTT | CASRPFGQGARDTEAFF
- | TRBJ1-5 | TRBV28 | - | TGTGCCAGCAGTAGACCAGGGAATTCGGGCAATCAGCCCCAGCATTTT | CASSRPGNSGNQPQHF
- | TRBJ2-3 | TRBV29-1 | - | TGCAGCGTTGTTTGGCCGGGGCTCACAGATACGCAGTATTTT | CSVVWPGLTDTQYF
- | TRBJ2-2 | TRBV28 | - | TGTGCCAGCAGTTTATTAGGGCTAACCGGGGAGCTGTTTTTT | CASSLLGLTGELFF
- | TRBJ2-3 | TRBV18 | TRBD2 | TGTGCCAGCTCACCGGTTGGCGGGGGGGGCACAGATACGCAGTATTTT | CASSPVGGGGTDTQYF
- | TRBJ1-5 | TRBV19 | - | TGTGCCAGTAGTGGAACATATAGCAATCAGCCCCAGCATTTT | CASSGTYSNQPQHF
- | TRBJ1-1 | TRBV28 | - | TGTGCCAGCAGTTTACCTTTGACAGCGAACACTGAAGCTTTCTTT | CASSLPLTANTEAFF
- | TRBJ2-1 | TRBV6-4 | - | TGTGCCAGCAGCTTCTTCAAGGGACAAGATGAGCAGTTCTTC | CASSFFKGQDEQFF
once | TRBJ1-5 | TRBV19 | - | TGTGCCAGTAGCGGGGGGCTAGATCAGCCCCAGCATTTT | CASSGGLDQPQHF
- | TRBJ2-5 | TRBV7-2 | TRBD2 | TGTGCCAGCAGCCACCGACTAAGCGGGGGCTTGGAGACCCAGTACTTC | CASSHRLSGGLETQYF
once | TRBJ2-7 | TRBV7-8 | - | TGTGCCAGCGTTTCCGGGGGGCTCACCTACGAGCAGTACTTC | CASVSGGLTYEQYF
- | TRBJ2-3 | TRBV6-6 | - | TGTGCCAGCAGTTACCTAGAGGGCACAGATACGCAGTATTTT | CASSYLEGTDTQYF
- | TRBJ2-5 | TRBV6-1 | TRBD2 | TGTGCCACCAAGGCCTCAGCGGGGGGGCTTGAGACCCAGTACTTC | CATKASAGGLETQYF
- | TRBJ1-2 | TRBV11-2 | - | TGTGCCAGCAGCTTAATCCTTGGCGGCTCGAGAACCTTC | CASSLILGGSRTF
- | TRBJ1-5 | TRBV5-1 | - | TGCGCCAGCAGCTTGCAGGGGTATAGCAATCAGCCCCAGCATTTT | CASSLQGYSNQPQHF
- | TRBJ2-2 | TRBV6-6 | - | TGTGCCAGCAGTTATTTGGAACAGAACACCGGGGAGCTGTTTTTT | CASSYLEQNTGELFF
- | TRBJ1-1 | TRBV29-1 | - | TGCAGCGTTGTTACTTGGGGGAACACTGAAGCTTTCTTT | CSVVTWGNTEAFF
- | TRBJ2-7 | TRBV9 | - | TGTGCCAGCTCTCGTCCGGACGGCTACGAGCAGTACTTC | CASSRPDGYEQYF
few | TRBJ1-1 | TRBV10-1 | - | TGCGCCAGCAGTGAGAGCGCAGGGTCTACTGAAGCTTTCTTT | CASSESAGSTEAFF
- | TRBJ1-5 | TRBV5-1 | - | TGCGCCAGCAGCTTGGAGGGTAGGCGAGATCAGCCCCAGCATTTT | CASSLEGRRDQPQHF
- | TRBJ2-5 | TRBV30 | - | TGTGCCTGGGGGACTTCGTACCAAGAGACCCAGTACTTC | CAWGTSYQETQYF
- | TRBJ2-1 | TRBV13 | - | TGTGCCAGCAGCCCCCCGGAGCCTTCAGTCCTCTACAATGAGCAGTTCTTC | CASSPPEPSVLYNEQFF
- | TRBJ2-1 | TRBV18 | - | TGTGCCAGCTCACCCGATCCGGGGGAGTACAATGAGCAGTTCTTC | CASSPDPGEYNEQFF
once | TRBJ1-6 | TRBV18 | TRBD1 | TGTGCCAGCTCTCGGACAGGGGAGAATTCACCCCTCCACTTT | CASSRTGENSPLHF
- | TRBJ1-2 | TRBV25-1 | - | TGTGCCAGCAGTGAATTGGGACCCGATCGGGGCTATGGCTACACCTTC | CASSELGPDRGYGYTF
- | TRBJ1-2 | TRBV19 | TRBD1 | TGTGCCAGTAGTCGTCTAGGGACAGGGGACGCCTATGGCTACACCTTC | CASSRLGTGDAYGYTF
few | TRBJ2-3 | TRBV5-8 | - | TGTGCCAGCAGCTTAAGGCCAGATACGCAGTATTTT | CASSLRPDTQYF
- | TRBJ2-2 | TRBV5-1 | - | TGCGCCACCAGGGAAGATACCGGGGAGCTGTTTTTT | CATREDTGELFF
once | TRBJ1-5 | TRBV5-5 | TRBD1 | TGTGCCAGCAGCCACGGGACAGCTTATAGCAATCAGCCCCAGCATTTT | CASSHGTAYSNQPQHF
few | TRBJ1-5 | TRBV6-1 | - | TGTGCCAGCAGTGAAGCACCGTATCAGCCCCAGCATTTT | CASSEAPYQPQHF